This T cell receptor beta chain originates from a study of identical twins. Template switching introduced a universal primer site, and the cDNA bore unique molecular identifiers. TCRdb re-called the 5' RACE reads through MiXCR, storing one row per CDR3 protein. The top ten hold around 0.25% of the sample, which has some 1,700,000 distinct CDR3 sequences, roughly 35% seen once. The CDR3 length is 12 residues. Trimming took 8 bases from V and 3 from J, leaving 11 bases between them. Germline V gene lookup returns CDR1 MNHEY and CDR2 SVGAGI. The rearrangement uses TRBV6-5 and TRBJ2-7; D may be TRBD1 (5 bases). Sequenced input: cord blood. This receptor was obtained from a newborn girl in good health. The CDR3 nucleotides read TGTGCCAGCTATACAGGCTGCTACGAGCAGTACTTC. The encoded protein is CASYTGCYEQYF.